The 16 T cell receptor beta chains below all came from one sample that was sequenced in a study of cytotoxic CD8 clonotypes in ibrutinib-treated CLL. Sequenced by immunoSEQ multiplex PCR; TCRdb stores in-frame clones only, minus some. Of some 140,000 clones detected, roughly three quarters appear once; the ten largest clones hold around 13%. The sequencing used PBMCs, collected after 12 months of ibrutinib treatment. Source of these receptors: a human donor with chronic lymphocytic leukemia.

V is TRBV7-2 and J is TRBJ2-7; 11 bases line up with TRBD1. Germline V lookup: CDR1 SGHTA, CDR2 FQGNSA. V trimming: 5 bases; J trimming: 7 bases; junction bases outside the gene matches: 4. The CDR3 totals 13 residues. This chain's CDR3 is CASSPRDRGEQYF. CDR3 coding DNA: TGTGCCAGCAGCCCCCGGGACAGGGGGGAGCAGTACTTC.

The chain carries TRBV15 and TRBJ2-3; D perhaps matches TRBD1 (6 bases). Trimming stripped 9 bases from V and 2 bases from J, with 12 bases between. Germline CDR1 and CDR2: LNHNV and YYDKDF (reference sequence). The CDR3 has 13 residues. The CDR3 sequence is CATGQGYTDTQYF. The CDR3 nucleotides read TGTGCCACGGGCCAGGGGTACACAGATACGCAGTATTTT.

V and J are TRBV18 and TRBJ1-4, with unresolved D. In germline, CDR1 is KGHSH, CDR2 LQKENI. Trimming shortened V by 3 bases and J by 5 bases, and 10 bases separated the two germline ends. The CDR3 extends over 14 amino acids. This chain's CDR3 is CASSPGLGNEKLFF. The CDR3 nucleotides read TGTGCCAGCTCACCGGGCTTGGGGAATGAAAAACTGTTTTTT.

The chain joins TRBV19 to TRBJ2-1; 7 bases are shared with TRBD1. The CDR3 contains 17 residues. Germline lookup yields CDR1 LNHDA and CDR2 SQIVND (reference sequence). Trimming took 0 bases from V and 5 from J; bases not matched to a gene: 10. The CDR3 region has the DNA TGTGCCAGTAGTATAGAGGTCCGGGGACAGATTGACAATGAGCAGTTCTTC. It translates to CASSIEVRGQIDNEQFF. The variable domain in full, completed from reference TRBV19 and TRBJ2-1, reads DGGITQSPKYLFRKEGQNVTLSCEQNLNHDAMYWYRQDPGQGLRLIYYSQIVNDFQKGDIAEGYSVSREKKESFPLTVTSAQKNPTAFYLCASSIEVRGQIDNEQFFGPGTRLTVL.

The gene calls are TRBV5-4 and TRBJ2-6, with D unresolved. This CDR3 spans 16 amino acids. CDR1 is SGHNT and CDR2 is YYREEE in the germline V gene (reference sequence). The V gene lost 0 bases and the J gene lost 0 bases, with 7 bases spanning the gap. In DNA, the CDR3 is TGTGCCAGCAGCTTGGGTCCGAGCTCTGGGGCCAACGTCCTGACTTTC. Its translation: CASSLGPSSGANVLTF. Complete variable domain (other parts from reference TRBV5-4 and TRBJ2-6): ETGVTQSPTHLIKTRGQQVTLRCSSQSGHNTVSWYQQALGQGPQFIFQYYREEENGRGNFPPRFSGLQFPNYSSELNVNALELDDSALYLCASSLGPSSGANVLTFGAGSRLTVL.

By share of the sample, this clone is large. CDR3 DNA: TGTGCCAGCAGCTTAGATCTGATAGGTGAGCAGTTCTTC. Protein: CASSLDLIGEQFF. This chain joins TRBV11-3 and TRBJ2-1; D unresolved. The germline V gene encodes CDR1 SGHNT and CDR2 YENEEA. V was clipped by 0 bases and J by 9 bases, with 9 bases between them. This CDR3 is 13 amino acids long.

This clone was counted a single time. The chain carries TRBV6-1 and TRBJ2-2; 7 bases map to TRBD1. CDR1 and CDR2 (germline): MNHNS, SASEGT. The CDR3 extends over 14 amino acids. With V trimmed by 6 bases and J by 0 bases, 1 base remained unmatched. The CDR3 DNA reads TGTGCCAGCAGGGGGACAGCGAACACCGGGGAGCTGTTTTTT. Translation: CASRGTANTGELFF.

The chain recombines TRBV5-1 with TRBJ1-1; the D is unclear. The CDR3 has 13 amino acids. Germline CDR1 and CDR2: SGHRS and YFSETQ. Trimming left V 2 bases short and J 1 base short, with 6 bases between. CDR3: CASSFDRNTEAFF. For the CDR3, the DNA is TGCGCCAGCAGCTTCGATAGGAACACTGAAGCTTTCTTT. Complete variable domain (other parts from reference TRBV5-1 and TRBJ1-1): KAGVTQTPRYLIKTRGQQVTLSCSPISGHRSVSWYQQTPGQGLQFLFEYFSETQRNKGNFPGRFSGRQFSNSRSEMNVSTLELGDSALYLCASSFDRNTEAFFGQGTRLTVV.

This rearrangement joins TRBV9 to TRBJ2-3; 8 bases are a match to TRBD2. Losses at the gene ends were 0 bases for V and 2 bases for J; bases not matched to a gene: 5. Germline V lookup: CDR1 SGDLS, CDR2 YYNGEE. The CDR3 loop spans 16 amino acids. The CDR3 loop reads CASSVASGSLTDTQYF. The CDR3 nucleotides are TGTGCCAGCAGCGTAGCCAGCGGGAGCCTCACAGATACGCAGTATTTT.

This chain links TRBV7-2 with TRBJ1-4; 11 bases fit TRBD1. The CDR3 consists of 15 residues. Germline V lookup: CDR1 SGHTA, CDR2 FQGNSA. V gave up 9 bases and J gave up 8 bases; unmatched junction bases: 11. CDR3 in amino acids: CARYRDRGSGEKLFF. CDR3 nucleotides: TGTGCCAGGTACCGGGACAGGGGGTCGGGGGAAAAACTGTTTTTT.

This clone was counted a few times. The chain is built from TRBV30 and TRBJ1-5; no clear D. The CDR3 has 13 amino acids. The V gene lost 0 bases and the J gene lost 4 bases, with 7 bases spanning the gap. Germline CDR1 is GTSNPN and CDR2 is SVGIG (reference sequence). Here the CDR3 reads CAWSVGGNQPQHF. DNA for the CDR3: TGTGCCTGGAGTGTAGGAGGGAATCAGCCCCAGCATTTT.

This chain links TRBV28 with TRBJ2-7, with TRBD1 as a possible D gene (8 bases). In germline, CDR1 is MDHEN, CDR2 SYDVKM. V was shortened by 6 bases and J by 4 bases, with 28 bases between the two germline ends. This CDR3 contains 18 residues. CDR3 protein: CASSLDRVPGGGSYEQYF. The DNA for the CDR3 is TGTGCCAGCAGCTTGGACAGGGTACCGGGAGGAGGGTCGTACGAGCAGTACTTC.

This chain uses TRBV4-2 with TRBJ1-6, with a weak D call TRBD1 (5 bases). V lost 4 bases and J 7 bases, leaving 17 bases between the germline ends. The CDR3 is 16 amino acids. Germline CDR1 reads LGHNA; CDR2 reads YNFKEQ. The CDR3 coding sequence is TGTGCCAGCAGCCCCGAAGTCCAGGGAGCGAATTCACCCCTCCACTTT. Amino acids: CASSPEVQGANSPLHF.

There are a few counts of this clone. CDR3 region: CASSINKNTEAFF. The CDR3 bases are TGTGCCAGTAGTATTAACAAGAACACTGAAGCTTTCTTT. This sequence joins TRBV19 and TRBJ1-1; no clear D. V lost 3 bases and J 1 base, leaving 6 bases between the germline ends. The CDR3 is 13 amino acids. CDR1 is LNHDA, CDR2 SQIVND, per germline (reference sequence).

Here the CDR3 reads CASSVEGTGEETQYF. CDR3 sequence (DNA): TGTGCCAGCAGCGTAGAAGGGACAGGGGAAGAGACCCAGTACTTC. The chain employs TRBV9 and TRBJ2-5; 10 bases map to TRBD1. CDR3 length: 15 residues. Germline CDR1 reads SGDLS; CDR2 reads YYNGEE. Trimming cost V 0 bases and J 3 bases; bases outside gene matches: 2.

The rearrangement uses TRBV28 and TRBJ2-7; D not certain. Trimming removed 4 bases from V and 2 bases from J, with 3 bases in between. This CDR3 region has 11 residues. From germline, CDR1 is MDHEN and CDR2 SYDVKM. CDR3 sequence reads: CASSSPYEQYF. CDR3 DNA: TGTGCCAGCAGTTCTCCCTACGAGCAGTACTTC.